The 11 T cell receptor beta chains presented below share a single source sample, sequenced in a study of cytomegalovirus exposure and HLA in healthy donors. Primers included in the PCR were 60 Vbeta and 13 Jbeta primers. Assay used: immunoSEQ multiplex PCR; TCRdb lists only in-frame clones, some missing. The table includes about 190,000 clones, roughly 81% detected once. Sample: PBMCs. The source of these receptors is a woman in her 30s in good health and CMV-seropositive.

The CDR3 here is CASSVTQGGDTQYF. The CDR3 DNA follows: TGTGCCAGCAGCGTTACTCAGGGAGGAGATACGCAGTATTTT. V usage is TRBV9 and J usage is TRBJ2-3; TRBD2 might be the D (6 bases). Germline V gene lookup returns CDR1 SGDLS and CDR2 YYNGEE. V lost 2 bases to trimming and J lost 5 bases, with 12 bases between them. This CDR3 has 14 amino acids.

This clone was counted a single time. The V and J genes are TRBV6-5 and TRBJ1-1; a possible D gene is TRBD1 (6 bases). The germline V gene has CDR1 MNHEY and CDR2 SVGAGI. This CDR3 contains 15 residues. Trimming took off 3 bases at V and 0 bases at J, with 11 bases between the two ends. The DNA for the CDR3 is TGTGCCAGCAGTTATCAAAGGACAGTGAACACTGAAGCTTTCTTT. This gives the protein CASSYQRTVNTEAFF.

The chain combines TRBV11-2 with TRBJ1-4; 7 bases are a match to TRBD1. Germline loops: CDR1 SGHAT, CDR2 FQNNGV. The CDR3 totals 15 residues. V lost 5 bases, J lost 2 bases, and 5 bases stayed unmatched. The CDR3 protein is CASSRDSSTNEKLFF. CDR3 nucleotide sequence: TGTGCCAGCAGCCGGGACAGCTCTACTAATGAAAAACTGTTTTTT.

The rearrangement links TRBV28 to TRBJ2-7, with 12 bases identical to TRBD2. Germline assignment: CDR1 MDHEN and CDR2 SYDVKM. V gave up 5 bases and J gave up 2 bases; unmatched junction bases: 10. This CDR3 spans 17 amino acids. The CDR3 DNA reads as TGTGCCAGCAGTCCGAACCGACGACTAGCGGGAGCCTACGAGCAGTACTTC. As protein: CASSPNRRLAGAYEQYF.

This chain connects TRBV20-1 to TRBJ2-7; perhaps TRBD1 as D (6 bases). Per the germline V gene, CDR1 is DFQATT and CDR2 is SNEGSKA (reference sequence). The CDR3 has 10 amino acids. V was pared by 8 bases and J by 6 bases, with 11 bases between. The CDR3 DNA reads TGCAGTTCAAACAGGGTCGAGCAGTACTTC. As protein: CSSNRVEQYF.

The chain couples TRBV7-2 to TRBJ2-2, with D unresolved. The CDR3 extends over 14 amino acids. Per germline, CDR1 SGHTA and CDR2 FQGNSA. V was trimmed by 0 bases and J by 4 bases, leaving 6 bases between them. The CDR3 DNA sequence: TGTGCCAGCAGCTTAGCCGGGTTCACCGGGGAGCTGTTTTTT. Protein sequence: CASSLAGFTGELFF.

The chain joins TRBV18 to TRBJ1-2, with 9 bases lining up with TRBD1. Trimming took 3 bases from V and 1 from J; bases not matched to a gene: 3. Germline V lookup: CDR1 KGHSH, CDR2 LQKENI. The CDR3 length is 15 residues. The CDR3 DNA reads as TGTGCCAGCTCACCGGGACAGGGCATTAACTATGGCTACACCTTC. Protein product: CASSPGQGINYGYTF.

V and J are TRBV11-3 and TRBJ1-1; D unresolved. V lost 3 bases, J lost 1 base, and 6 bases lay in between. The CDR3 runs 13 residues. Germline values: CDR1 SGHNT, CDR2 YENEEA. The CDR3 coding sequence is TGTGCCAGCAGCTTCCTACCGAACACTGAAGCTTTCTTT. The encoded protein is CASSFLPNTEAFF. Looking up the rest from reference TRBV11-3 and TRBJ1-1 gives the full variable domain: EAGVVQSPRYKIIEKKQPVAFWCNPISGHNTLYWYLQNLGQGPELLIRYENEEAVDDSQLPKDRFSAERLKGVDSTLKIQPAELGDSAVYLCASSFLPNTEAFFGQGTRLTVV.

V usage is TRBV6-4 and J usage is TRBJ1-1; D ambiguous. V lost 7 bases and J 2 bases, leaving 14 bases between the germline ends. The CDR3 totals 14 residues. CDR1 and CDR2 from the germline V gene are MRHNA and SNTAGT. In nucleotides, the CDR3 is TGTGCCAGCAAATTTTCACCGGTAAACACTGAAGCTTTCTTT. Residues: CASKFSPVNTEAFF.

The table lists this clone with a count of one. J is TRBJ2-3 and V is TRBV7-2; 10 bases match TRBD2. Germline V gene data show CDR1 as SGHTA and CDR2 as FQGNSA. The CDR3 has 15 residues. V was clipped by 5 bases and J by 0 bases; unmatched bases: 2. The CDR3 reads CASSPLAGSTDTQYF. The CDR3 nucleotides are TGTGCCAGCAGCCCACTAGCGGGGAGCACAGATACGCAGTATTTT.

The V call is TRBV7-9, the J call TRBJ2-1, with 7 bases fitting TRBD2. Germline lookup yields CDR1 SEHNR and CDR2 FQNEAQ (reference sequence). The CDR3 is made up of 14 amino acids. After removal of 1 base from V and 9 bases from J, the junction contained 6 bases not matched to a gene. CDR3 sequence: CASSLEVGGSEQFF. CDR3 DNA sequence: TGTGCCAGCAGCTTAGAAGTGGGAGGGAGTGAGCAGTTCTTC.